The source of this T cell receptor beta chain is a study of T cell responses to AZD1222 COVID-19 vaccine. General observations from the study: AZD1222 recipients seropositive at baseline numbered only 5 or 6.

Of note for this clone: Its antigen is currently unknown.

Clones were sequenced by immunoSEQ multiplex PCR, and TCRdb holds only the in-frame ones, with some missing. The repertoire consists of just under 75,000 clones, with about three quarters occurring once and the leading ten covering about 50%. CDR1 is MDHEN and CDR2 is SYDVKM in the germline V gene. The CDR3 covers 14 residues. The V end lost 5 bases, the J end lost 5 bases, and 12 bases lay between the germline ends. The gene calls are TRBV28 and TRBJ2-2; perhaps TRBD1 as D (6 bases). Sequencing was performed on peripheral blood, taken 28 days after the second AZD1222 dose. This TCR was recovered from an adult who received the AZD1222 COVID-19 vaccine. This CDR3 is CASSPGDRTGELFF. CDR3 bases: TGTGCCAGCAGTCCAGGGGATCGTACCGGGGAGCTGTTTTTT.